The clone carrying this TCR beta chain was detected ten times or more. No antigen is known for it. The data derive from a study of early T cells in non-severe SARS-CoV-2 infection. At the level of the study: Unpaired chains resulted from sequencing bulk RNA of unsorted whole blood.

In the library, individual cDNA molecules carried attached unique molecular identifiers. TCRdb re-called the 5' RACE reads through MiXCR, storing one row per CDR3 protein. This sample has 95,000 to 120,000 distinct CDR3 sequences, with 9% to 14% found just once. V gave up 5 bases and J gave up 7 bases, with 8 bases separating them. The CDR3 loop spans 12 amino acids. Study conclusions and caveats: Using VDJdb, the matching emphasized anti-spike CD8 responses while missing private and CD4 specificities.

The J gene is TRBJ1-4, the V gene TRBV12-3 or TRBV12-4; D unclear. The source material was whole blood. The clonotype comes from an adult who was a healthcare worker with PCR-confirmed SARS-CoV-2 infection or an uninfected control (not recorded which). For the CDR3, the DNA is TGTGCCAGCAGTCGCGTTAGTGAAAAACTGTTTTTT. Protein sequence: CASSRVSEKLFF.